Sequencing of this T cell receptor (beta chain) was carried out in a study of siplizumab effects on memory and regulatory T cells. TCRdb's copy holds only in-frame clones and misses some; the assay was immunoSEQ multiplex PCR. The sample includes over 80,000 clones, about nine tenths of them seen just once. General observations from the study: Mapping to unstimulated subsets was achieved for only a minor fraction of alloreactive clones. Unstimulated naive T cells seemed to show more diversity than memory cells did, and they also seemed to be among the major contributors to the alloresponse.

The CDR3 is 15 residues long. CDR1 is MDHEN, CDR2 SYDVKM, per germline. V trimming: 5 bases; J trimming: 9 bases; junction bases outside the gene matches: 13. Note on this clone: No antigen is known for it.

This receptor was identified in a human donor in good health. Source material: Tregs sorted from blood. The chain links TRBV28 to TRBJ2-1, with 7 bases lining up with TRBD1. The CDR3 loop is CASSVTDRARGEQFF. CDR3 coding DNA: TGTGCCAGCAGTGTTACAGACAGGGCTCGGGGTGAGCAGTTCTTC.